The T cell receptor beta chain under discussion was sequenced for a study of CD8+ T cells in alopecia areata. Study-wide context: It was 6 to 18 months of tofacitinib, and then there were 6 months off drug. General study points: Whereas mice showed it more clearly, TCR sharing across patients was murkier, possibly because of HLA. Alopecia totalis/universalis scalp especially showed more expanded CD8+ clones than normal scalp. Baseline CD8+ expansion's link to response remains uncertain, as there was one nonresponder.

Once RNA had been extracted, it was reverse transcribed into cDNA to act as the sequencing template. Generated by immunoSEQ multiplex PCR, the TCRdb table keeps only in-frame clones and is missing some. Of over 150,000 clones listed, 50% to 60% are singletons. Specified treatment: oral pan-JAK inhibitor, 5-10 mg twice daily. Remarks on this clone: Antigen: not known.

CDR3 length: 14 amino acids. V was clipped by 4 bases and J by 1 base, with 10 bases between them. Germline CDR1 reads SGHDT; CDR2 reads YYEEEE. The starting material was CD4+ T cells sorted from blood, obtained at week 4, from a patient treated with tofacitinib. This rearrangement joins TRBV5-6 to TRBJ2-3, with a possible D match to TRBD1 (5 bases). The sequence derives from a human donor with alopecia areata. The CDR3 spells CASSPQGGTDTQYF. The CDR3 DNA reads as TGTGCCAGCAGCCCCCAAGGGGGCACAGATACGCAGTATTTT.